The T cell receptor (beta chain) described here comes from a study of cytomegalovirus exposure and HLA in healthy donors. At the level of the study: Sequencing of roughly 180 million T cells in an earlier analysis found some 100 million unique TCR beta sequences. Study findings and constraints: The authors later found HLA-associated TCR beta chains more clonally expanded than equally common others. Later analysis showed most CMV-associated TCR beta chains appearing HLA-restricted. The authors confirmed in vitro that a few CMV-associated chains were specific for CMV antigens.

Use of 60 Vbeta and 13 Jbeta primers characterized the PCR. Here immunoSEQ multiplex PCR was the method, and the copy in TCRdb shows in-frame clones only, minus some. Among some 110,000 clones listed, roughly 68% were seen once. Note on this clone: The antigen is not known.

There are 14 residues in the CDR3. CDR1 is MNHNS, CDR2 SASEGT, per germline. V lost 6 bases to trimming and J lost 3 bases, with 13 bases between them. The TCR comes from a woman under 40 in good health and CMV-seronegative. This rearrangement joins TRBV6-1 to TRBJ2-3; weak D call: TRBD1 (6 bases). The material sequenced was PBMCs. The CDR3 sequence: CASRDLGATDTQYF. CDR3 bases: TGTGCCAGCAGGGACCTGGGGGCTACAGATACGCAGTATTTT.